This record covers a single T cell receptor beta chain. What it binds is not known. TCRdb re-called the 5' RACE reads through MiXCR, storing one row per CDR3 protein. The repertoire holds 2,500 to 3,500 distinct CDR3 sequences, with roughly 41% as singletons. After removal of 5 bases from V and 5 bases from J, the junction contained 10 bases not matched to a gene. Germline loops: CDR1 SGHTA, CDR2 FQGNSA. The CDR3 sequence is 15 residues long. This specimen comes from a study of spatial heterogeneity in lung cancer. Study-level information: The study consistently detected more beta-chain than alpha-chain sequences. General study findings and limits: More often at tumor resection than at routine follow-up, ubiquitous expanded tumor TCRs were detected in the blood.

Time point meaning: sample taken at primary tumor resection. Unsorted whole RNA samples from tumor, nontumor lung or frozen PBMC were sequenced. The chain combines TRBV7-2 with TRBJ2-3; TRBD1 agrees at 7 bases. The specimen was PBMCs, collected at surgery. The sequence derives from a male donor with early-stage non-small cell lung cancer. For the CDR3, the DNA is TGTGCCAGCAGCCAGGCACAGGGGCGGGTAGATACGCAGTATTTT. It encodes CASSQAQGRVDTQYF. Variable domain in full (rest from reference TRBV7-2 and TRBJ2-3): GAGVSQSPSNKVTEKGKDVELRCDPISGHTALYWYRQSLGQGLEFLIYFQGNSAPDKSGLPSDRFSAERTGGSVSTLTIQRTQQEDSAVYLCASSQAQGRVDTQYFGPGTRLTVL.